This T cell receptor beta chain was sequenced in a study of OX40 agonist ivuxolimab in advanced cancers. Turning to the study itself: Partial responses were achieved by three patients, of whom one had hepatocellular carcinoma and two had cutaneous melanoma.

There are 13 residues in the CDR3. Trimming pared 5 bases from V and 10 bases from J, leaving 15 bases between. Germline CDR1 is LNHDA and CDR2 is SQIVND (reference sequence). Produced via immunoSEQ multiplex PCR; TCRdb's table is partial and in-frame only. The repertoire holds more than 8,500 clones, with roughly 68% as singletons. Specimen: CD4+ or CD8+ T cells sorted from blood, collected in a trial of the OX40 agonist ivuxolimab. The V gene is TRBV19, the J gene TRBJ1-5; no definite D call. The source of this sequence is an adult with an advanced solid tumor such as melanoma, head and neck, liver or kidney cancer. CDR3 in amino acids: CASSLTAKVPQHF. The CDR3 DNA is TGTGCCAGTAGTTTGACGGCGAAAGTCCCCCAGCATTTT.